This T cell receptor beta chain was sequenced during a study of blood T cell repertoires in COVID-19. Whole-study context: Acute and convalescent COVID-19 samples came from the United States, Italy and Spain. The analysed material was cDNA or gDNA that came from T cells, B-cell-depleted T cells, or PBMCs.

Per the original data handling: Reference gene primers were amplified, and this amplification served to estimate nucleated cell counts. Profiling relied on immunoSEQ multiplex PCR, and the TCRdb table lists in-frame clones only, not all of them. Clonal size and the V and J genes are those of that table, whereas D and trimming came from the DNA. The repertoire consists of fewer than 200,000 clones, with 76% occurring once and the leading ten covering approximately 8.6%. The CDR3 consists of 14 residues. V gave up 5 bases and J gave up 4 bases; unmatched junction bases: 4. Per the germline V gene, CDR1 is MDHEN and CDR2 is SYDVKM.

The sample consisted of peripheral blood. This TCR derives from a woman in her 50s with active or convalescent COVID-19. The genes are TRBV28 and TRBJ2-3, with TRBD2 matching over 9 bases. The CDR3 loop is CASSIAGVPDTQYF. The DNA of the CDR3 is TGTGCCAGCAGTATAGCGGGAGTTCCAGATACGCAGTATTTT.